This T cell receptor (beta chain) was observed in a study of blood T cell repertoires in COVID-19. Study overall: Nucleic acid was either cDNA or gDNA, and it came from T cells, B-cell-depleted T cells, or PBMCs.

CDR1 and CDR2 from the germline V gene are LGHNT and FRNRAP. The V gene lost 7 bases and the J gene lost 3 bases, with 7 bases spanning the gap. The CDR3 runs 11 residues. The table came from immunoSEQ multiplex PCR; TCRdb's copy has only in-frame clones and leaves some out. The sample records some 370,000 clones, roughly four fifths being singletons. The rearrangement uses TRBV12-5 and TRBJ2-7; D call uncertain. The source material was PBMCs or T cells enriched from blood (not recorded which). This TCR derives from a woman between 50 and 59 years old who had recovered from COVID-19. DNA for the CDR3: TGTGCTAGTGCCTCACTCTACGAGCAGTACTTC. Protein: CASASLYEQYF. Together with reference TRBV12-5 and TRBJ2-7, the CDR3 gives the full variable domain: DARVTQTPRHKVTEMGQEVTMRCQPILGHNTVFWYRQTMMQGLELLAYFRNRAPLDDSGMPKDRFSAEMPDATLATLKIQPSEPRDSAVYFCASASLYEQYFGPGTRLTVT.